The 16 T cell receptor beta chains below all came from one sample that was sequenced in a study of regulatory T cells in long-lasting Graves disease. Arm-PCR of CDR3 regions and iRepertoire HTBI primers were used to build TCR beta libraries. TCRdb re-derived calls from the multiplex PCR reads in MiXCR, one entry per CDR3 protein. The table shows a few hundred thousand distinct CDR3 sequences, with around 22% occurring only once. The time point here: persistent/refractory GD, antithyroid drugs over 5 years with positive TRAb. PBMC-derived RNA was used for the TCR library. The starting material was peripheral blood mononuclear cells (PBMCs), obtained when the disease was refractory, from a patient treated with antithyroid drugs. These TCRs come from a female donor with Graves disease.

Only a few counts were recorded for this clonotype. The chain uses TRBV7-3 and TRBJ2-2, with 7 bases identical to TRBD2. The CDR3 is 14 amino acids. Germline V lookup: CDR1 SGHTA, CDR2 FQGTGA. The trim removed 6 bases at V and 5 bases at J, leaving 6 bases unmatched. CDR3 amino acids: CASRKRGRTGELFF. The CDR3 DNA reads TGTGCCAGCAGAAAGCGGGGAAGGACCGGGGAGCTGTTTTTT.

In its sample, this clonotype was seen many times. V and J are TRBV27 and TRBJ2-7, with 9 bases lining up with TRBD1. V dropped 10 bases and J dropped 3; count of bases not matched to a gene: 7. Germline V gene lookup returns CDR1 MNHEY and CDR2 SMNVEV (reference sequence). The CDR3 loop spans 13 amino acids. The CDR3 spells CATAETGGYEQYF. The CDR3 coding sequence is TGTGCCACCGCGGAGACAGGGGGCTACGAGCAGTACTTC.

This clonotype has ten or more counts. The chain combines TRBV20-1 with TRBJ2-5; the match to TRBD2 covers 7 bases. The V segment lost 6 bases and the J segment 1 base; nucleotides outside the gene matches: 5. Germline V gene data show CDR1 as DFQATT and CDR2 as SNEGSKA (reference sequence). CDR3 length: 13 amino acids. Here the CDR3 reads CSAPASGQETQYF. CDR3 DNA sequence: TGCAGTGCCCCCGCTAGCGGCCAAGAGACCCAGTACTTC.

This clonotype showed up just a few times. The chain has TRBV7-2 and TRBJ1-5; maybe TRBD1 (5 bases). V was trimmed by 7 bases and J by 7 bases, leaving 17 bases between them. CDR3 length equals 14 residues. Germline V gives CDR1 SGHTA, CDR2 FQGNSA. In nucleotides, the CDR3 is TGTGCCAGCACCCCACGGGAGCAGGGCCAGCCCCAGCATTTT. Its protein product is CASTPREQGQPQHF.

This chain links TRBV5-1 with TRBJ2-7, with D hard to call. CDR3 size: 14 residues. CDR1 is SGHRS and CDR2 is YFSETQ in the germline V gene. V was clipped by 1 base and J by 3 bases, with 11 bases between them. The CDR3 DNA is TGCGCCAGCAGCTTGAATGGCGGCTACTACGAGCAGTACTTC. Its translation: CASSLNGGYYEQYF.

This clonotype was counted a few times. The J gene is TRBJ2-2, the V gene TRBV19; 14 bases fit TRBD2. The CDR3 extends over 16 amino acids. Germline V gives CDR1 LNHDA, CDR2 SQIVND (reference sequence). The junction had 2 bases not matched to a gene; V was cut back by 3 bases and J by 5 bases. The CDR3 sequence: CASSMGLAGVTGELFF. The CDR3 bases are TGTGCCAGTAGTATGGGACTAGCGGGAGTAACCGGGGAGCTGTTTTTT.

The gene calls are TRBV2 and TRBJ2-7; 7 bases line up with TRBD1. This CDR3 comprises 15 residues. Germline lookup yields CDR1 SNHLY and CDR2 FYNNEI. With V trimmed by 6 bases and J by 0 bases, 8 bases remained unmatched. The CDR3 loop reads CASSGDRANSYEQYF. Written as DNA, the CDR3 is TGTGCCAGCAGCGGAGACAGGGCCAACTCCTACGAGCAGTACTTC. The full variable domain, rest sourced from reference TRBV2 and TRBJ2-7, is EPEVTQTPSHQVTQMGQEVILRCVPISNHLYFYWYRQILGQKVEFLVSFYNNEISEKSEIFDDQFSVERPDGSNFTLKIRSTKLEDSAMYFCASSGDRANSYEQYFGPGTRLTVT.

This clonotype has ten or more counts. The CDR3 reads CASSIVAGSTGELFF. The CDR3 bases are TGTGCCAGTAGTATAGTCGCAGGGAGCACCGGGGAGCTGTTTTTT. This rearrangement joins TRBV19 to TRBJ2-2, with D possibly called TRBD1 or TRBD2 (5 bases each). V was cut by 1 base and J by 4 bases, with 10 bases left in between. This CDR3 region has 15 residues. Germline lookup yields CDR1 LNHDA and CDR2 SQIVND (reference sequence).

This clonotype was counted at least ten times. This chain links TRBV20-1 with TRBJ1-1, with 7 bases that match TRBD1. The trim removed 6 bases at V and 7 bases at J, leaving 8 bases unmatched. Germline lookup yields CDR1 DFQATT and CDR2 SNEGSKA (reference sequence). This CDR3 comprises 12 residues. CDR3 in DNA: TGCAGTGCAAGGGACAGTTCCGGTGAAGCTTTCTTT. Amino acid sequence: CSARDSSGEAFF.

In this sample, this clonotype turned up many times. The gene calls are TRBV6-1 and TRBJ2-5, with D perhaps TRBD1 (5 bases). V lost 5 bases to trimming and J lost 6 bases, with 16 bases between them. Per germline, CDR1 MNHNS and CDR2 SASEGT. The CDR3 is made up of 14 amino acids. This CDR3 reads CASSPLFQGKTQYF. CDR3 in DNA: TGTGCCAGCAGTCCCTTATTCCAGGGAAAGACCCAGTACTTC.

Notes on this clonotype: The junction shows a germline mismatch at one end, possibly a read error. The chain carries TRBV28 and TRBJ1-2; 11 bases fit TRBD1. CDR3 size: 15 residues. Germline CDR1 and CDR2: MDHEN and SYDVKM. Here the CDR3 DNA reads TGTGTCAGCAGTTTGGGGACAGGGGGTATTGACGGCTACACCTTC. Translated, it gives CVSSLGTGGIDGYTF.

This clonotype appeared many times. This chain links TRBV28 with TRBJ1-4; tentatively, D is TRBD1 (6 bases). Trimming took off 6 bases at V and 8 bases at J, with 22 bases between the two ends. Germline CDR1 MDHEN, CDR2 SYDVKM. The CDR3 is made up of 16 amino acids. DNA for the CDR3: TGTGCCAGCAGCTCCTTTTCGTGGACAGAGAAAGAAAAACTGTTTTTT. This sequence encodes CASSSFSWTEKEKLFF.

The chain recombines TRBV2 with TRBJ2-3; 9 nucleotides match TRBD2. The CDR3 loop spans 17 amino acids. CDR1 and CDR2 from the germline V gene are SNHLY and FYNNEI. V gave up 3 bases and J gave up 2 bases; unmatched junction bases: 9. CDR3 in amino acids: CASSDALLAGNTDTQYF. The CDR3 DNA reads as TGTGCCAGCAGTGATGCTTTGCTAGCGGGAAACACAGATACGCAGTATTTT.

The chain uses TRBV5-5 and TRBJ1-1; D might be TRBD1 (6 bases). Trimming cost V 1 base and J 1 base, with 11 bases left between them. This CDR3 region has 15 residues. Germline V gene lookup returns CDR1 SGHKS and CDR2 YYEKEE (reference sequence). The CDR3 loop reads CASSLRGGRNTEAFF. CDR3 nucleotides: TGTGCCAGCAGCTTGAGGGGGGGCCGGAACACTGAAGCTTTCTTT.

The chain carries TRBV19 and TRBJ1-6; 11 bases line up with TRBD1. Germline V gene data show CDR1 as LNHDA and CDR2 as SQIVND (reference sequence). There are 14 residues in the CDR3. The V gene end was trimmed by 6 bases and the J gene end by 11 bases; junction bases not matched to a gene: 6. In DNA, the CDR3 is TGTGCCAGTAGAACCGGGACAGGGGGTCCACCCCTCCACTTT. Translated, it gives CASRTGTGGPPLHF.

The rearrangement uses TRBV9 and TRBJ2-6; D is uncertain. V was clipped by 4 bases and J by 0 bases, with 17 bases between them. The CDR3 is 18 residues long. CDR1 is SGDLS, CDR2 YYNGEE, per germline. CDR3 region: CASSLPGASSSGANVLTF. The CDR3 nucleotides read TGTGCCAGCAGCCTCCCCGGTGCCTCTAGCTCTGGGGCCAACGTCCTGACTTTC.